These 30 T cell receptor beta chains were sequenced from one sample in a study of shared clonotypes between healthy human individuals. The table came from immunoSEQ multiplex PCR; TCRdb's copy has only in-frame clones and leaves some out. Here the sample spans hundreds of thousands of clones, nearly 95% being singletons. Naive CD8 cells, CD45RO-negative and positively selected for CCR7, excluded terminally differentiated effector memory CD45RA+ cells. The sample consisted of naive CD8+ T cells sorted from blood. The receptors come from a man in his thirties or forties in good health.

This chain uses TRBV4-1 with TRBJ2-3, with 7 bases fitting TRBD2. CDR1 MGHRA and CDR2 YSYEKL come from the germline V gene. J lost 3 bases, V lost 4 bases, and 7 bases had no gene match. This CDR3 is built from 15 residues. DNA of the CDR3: TGCGCCAGCAGCCCCTTGGGGCGGGAGACAGATACGCAGTATTTT. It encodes CASSPLGRETDTQYF.

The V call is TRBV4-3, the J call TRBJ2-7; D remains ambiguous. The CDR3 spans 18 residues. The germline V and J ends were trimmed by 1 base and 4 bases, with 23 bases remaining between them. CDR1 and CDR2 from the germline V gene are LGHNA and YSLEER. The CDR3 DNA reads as TGCGCCAGCAGCCAAGTTCTTTCGGGCTACAGAGTTCCTTACGAGCAGTACTTC. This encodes CASSQVLSGYRVPYEQYF.

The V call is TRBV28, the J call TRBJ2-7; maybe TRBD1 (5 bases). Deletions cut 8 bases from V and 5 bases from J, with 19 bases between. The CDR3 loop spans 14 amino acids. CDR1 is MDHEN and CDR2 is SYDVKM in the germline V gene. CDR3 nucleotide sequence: TGTGCCAGCCGAACAGGCAGGGTTTTGGACGAGCAGTACTTC. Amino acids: CASRTGRVLDEQYF. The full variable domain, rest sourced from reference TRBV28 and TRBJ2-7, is DVKVTQSSRYLVKRTGEKVFLECVQDMDHENMFWYRQDPGLGLRLIYFSYDVKMKEKGDIPEGYSVSREKKERFSLILESASTNQTSMYLCASRTGRVLDEQYFGPGTRLTVT.

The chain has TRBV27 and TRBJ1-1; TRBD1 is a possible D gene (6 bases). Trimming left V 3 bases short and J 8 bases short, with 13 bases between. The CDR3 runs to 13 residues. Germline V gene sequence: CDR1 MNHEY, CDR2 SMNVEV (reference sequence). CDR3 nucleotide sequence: TGTGCCAGCAGTTTCCGCCAGGGGTCGGAAGCTTTCTTT. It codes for CASSFRQGSEAFF.

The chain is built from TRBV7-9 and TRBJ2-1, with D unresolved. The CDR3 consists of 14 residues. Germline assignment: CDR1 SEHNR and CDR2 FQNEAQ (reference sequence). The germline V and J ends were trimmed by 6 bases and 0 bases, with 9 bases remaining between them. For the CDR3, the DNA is TGTGCCAGCAGACCTCCCATCTCCTACAATGAGCAGTTCTTC. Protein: CASRPPISYNEQFF.

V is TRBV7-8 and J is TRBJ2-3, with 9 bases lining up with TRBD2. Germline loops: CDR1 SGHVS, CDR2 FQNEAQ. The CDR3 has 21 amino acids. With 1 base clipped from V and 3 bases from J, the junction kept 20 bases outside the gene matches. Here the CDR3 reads CASSLVVWVPEGTSPTDTQYF. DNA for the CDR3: TGTGCCAGCAGCTTAGTGGTGTGGGTCCCGGAGGGGACTAGCCCAACAGATACGCAGTATTTT.

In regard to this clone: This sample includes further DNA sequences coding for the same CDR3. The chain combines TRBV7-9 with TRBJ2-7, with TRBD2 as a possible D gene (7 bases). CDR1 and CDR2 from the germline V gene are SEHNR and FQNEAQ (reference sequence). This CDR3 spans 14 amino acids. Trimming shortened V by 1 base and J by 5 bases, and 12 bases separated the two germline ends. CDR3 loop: CASSLGGGRNEQYF. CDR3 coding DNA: TGTGCCAGCAGCTTAGGGGGGGGGCGAAACGAGCAGTACTTC.

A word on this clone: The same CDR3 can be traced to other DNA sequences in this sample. This chain's CDR3 is CASSIGTGGYEQYF. CDR3 in DNA: TGTGCCAGTAGTATTGGGACAGGGGGGTACGAGCAGTACTTC. The V gene is TRBV19, the J gene TRBJ2-7, with 11 bases lining up with TRBD1. Germline V CDR1 and CDR2: LNHDA, SQIVND (reference sequence). V shed 3 bases and J 4 bases; nucleotides not matched to a gene: 2. This CDR3 has 14 amino acids.

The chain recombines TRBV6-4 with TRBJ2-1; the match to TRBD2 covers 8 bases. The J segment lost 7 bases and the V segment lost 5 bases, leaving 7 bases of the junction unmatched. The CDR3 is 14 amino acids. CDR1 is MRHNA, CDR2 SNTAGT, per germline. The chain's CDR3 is CASSRLALGNEQFF. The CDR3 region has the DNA TGTGCCAGCAGTAGACTAGCGTTGGGGAATGAGCAGTTCTTC.

The CDR3 DNA sequence: TGCAGCGTTGAAACCACCTACGAGCAGTACTTC. Its translation is CSVETTYEQYF. This chain connects TRBV29-1 to TRBJ2-7; D ambiguous. From germline, CDR1 is SQVTM and CDR2 ANQGSEA. The ends were cut back, 2 bases at V and 2 bases at J, with 4 bases in the middle. This CDR3 spans 11 amino acids.

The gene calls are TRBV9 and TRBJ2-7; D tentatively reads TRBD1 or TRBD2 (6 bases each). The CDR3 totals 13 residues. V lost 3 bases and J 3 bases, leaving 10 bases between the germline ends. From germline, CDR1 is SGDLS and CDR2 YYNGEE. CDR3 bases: TGTGCCAGCAGCGGGGGGGCCGACTACGAGCAGTACTTC. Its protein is CASSGGADYEQYF.

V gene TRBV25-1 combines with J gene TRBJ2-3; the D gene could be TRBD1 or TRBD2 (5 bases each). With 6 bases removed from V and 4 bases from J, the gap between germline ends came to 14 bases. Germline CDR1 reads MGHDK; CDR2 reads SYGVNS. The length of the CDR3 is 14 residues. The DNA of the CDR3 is TGTGCCAGCAGCCCTGGGGCTAGCCCAGATACGCAGTATTTT. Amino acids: CASSPGASPDTQYF.

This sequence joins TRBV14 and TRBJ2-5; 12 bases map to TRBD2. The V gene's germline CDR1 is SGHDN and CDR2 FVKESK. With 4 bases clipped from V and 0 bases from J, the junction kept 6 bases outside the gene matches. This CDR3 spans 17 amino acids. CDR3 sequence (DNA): TGTGCCAGCAGCCCGACTAGCGGGAGAGAGTACCAAGAGACCCAGTACTTC. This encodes CASSPTSGREYQETQYF. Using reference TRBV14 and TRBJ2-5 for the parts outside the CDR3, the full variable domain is EAGVTQFPSHSVIEKGQTVTLRCDPISGHDNLYWYRRVMGKEIKFLLHFVKESKQDESGMPNNRFLAERTGGTYSTLKVQPAELEDSGVYFCASSPTSGREYQETQYFGPGTRLLVL.

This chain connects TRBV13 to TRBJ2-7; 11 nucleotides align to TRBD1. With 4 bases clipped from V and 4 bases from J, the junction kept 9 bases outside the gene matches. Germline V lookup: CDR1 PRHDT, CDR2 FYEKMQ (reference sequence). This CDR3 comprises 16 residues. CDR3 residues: CASSSDGTGGPYEQYF. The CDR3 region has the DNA TGTGCCAGCAGCTCCGACGGGACAGGGGGGCCTTACGAGCAGTACTTC.

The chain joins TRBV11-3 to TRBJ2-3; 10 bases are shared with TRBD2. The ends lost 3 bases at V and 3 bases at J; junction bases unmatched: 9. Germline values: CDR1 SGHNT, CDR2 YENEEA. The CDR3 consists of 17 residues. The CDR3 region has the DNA TGTGCCAGCAGCTTTCGTCTAGCGGGAGCAGTGACAGATACGCAGTATTTT. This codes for CASSFRLAGAVTDTQYF. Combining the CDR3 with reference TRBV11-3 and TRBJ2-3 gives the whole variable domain EAGVVQSPRYKIIEKKQPVAFWCNPISGHNTLYWYLQNLGQGPELLIRYENEEAVDDSQLPKDRFSAERLKGVDSTLKIQPAELGDSAVYLCASSFRLAGAVTDTQYFGPGTRLTVL.

This CDR3 reads CASTKTLRGNTIYF. The CDR3 region has the DNA TGTGCCAGTACCAAAACGCTCCGGGGAAACACCATATATTTT. This chain links TRBV28 with TRBJ1-3, with no clear D. The CDR3 has 14 amino acids. V was cut by 9 bases and J by 4 bases, with 16 bases left in between. The germline gives CDR1 MDHEN, CDR2 SYDVKM.

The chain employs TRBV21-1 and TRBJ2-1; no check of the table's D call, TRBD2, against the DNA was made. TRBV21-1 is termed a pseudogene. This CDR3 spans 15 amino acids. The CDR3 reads CASSTSKAGVHEQFF. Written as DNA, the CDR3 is TGTGCCAGCAGCACTTCCAAGGCGGGAGTTCATGAGCAGTTCTTC.

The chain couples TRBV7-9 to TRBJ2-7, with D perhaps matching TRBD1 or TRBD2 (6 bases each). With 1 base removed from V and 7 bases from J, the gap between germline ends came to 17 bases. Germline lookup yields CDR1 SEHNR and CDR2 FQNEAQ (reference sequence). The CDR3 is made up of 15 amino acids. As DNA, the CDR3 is TGTGCCAGCAGCTTAGGAGAGGAGGGGGAGTATGAGCAGTACTTC. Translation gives CASSLGEEGEYEQYF. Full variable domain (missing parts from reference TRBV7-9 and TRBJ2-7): DTGVSQNPRHKITKRGQNVTFRCDPISEHNRLYWYRQTLGQGPEFLTYFQNEAQLEKSRLLSDRFSAERPKGSFSTLEIQRTEQGDSAMYLCASSLGEEGEYEQYFGPGTRLTVT.

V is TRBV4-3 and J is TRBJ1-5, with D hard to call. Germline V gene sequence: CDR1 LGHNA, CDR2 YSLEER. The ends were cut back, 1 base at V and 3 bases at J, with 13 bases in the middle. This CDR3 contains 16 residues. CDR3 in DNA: TGCGCCAGCAGCCAAGGGCGGGCACAGCACAATCAGCCCCAGCATTTT. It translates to CASSQGRAQHNQPQHF.

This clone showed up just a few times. CDR3 loop: CASIPSTNYEQYF. The CDR3 nucleotides are TGTGCCAGCATCCCCTCAACAAACTACGAGCAGTACTTC. The chain couples TRBV7-8 to TRBJ2-7; D is ambiguous. The CDR3 length is 13 residues. V dropped 7 bases and J dropped 3 bases, with 13 bases sitting between them. Per germline, CDR1 SGHVS and CDR2 FQNEAQ.

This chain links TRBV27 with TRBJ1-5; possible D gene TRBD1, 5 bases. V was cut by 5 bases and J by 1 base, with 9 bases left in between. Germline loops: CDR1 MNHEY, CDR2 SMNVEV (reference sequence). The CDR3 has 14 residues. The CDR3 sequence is CASSAGGSNQPQHF. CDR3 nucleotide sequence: TGTGCCAGCAGTGCGGGGGGGAGCAATCAGCCCCAGCATTTT.

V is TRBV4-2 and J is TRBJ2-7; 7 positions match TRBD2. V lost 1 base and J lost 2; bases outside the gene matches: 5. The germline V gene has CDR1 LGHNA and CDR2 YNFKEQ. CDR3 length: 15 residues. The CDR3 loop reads CASSQGSGTTYEQYF. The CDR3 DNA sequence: TGTGCCAGCAGCCAAGGGTCCGGGACTACCTACGAGCAGTACTTC.

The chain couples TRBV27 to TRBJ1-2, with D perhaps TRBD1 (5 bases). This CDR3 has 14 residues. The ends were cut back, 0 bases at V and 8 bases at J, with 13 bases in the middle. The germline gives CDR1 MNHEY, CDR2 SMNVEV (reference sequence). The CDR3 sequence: CASSLSMDTGGYTF. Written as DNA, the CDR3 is TGTGCCAGCAGTTTATCGATGGACACGGGAGGCTACACCTTC.

Here the CDR3 DNA reads TGCAGCGTTGAGACTCCAACCTACAATGAGCAGTTCTTC. Its translation is CSVETPTYNEQFF. The rearrangement joins TRBV29-1 to TRBJ2-1; D is unclear. The CDR3 loop spans 13 amino acids. Germline CDR1 reads SQVTM; CDR2 reads ANQGSEA. Trimming removed 3 bases from V and 2 bases from J, with 8 bases in between.

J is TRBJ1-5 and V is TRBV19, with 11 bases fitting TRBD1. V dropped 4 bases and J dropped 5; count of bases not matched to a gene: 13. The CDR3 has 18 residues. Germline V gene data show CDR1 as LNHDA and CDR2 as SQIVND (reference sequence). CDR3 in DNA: TGTGCCAGTAGTAGGGGGACAGGGGGGTCCCACCCCTATCAGCCCCAGCATTTT. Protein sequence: CASSRGTGGSHPYQPQHF.

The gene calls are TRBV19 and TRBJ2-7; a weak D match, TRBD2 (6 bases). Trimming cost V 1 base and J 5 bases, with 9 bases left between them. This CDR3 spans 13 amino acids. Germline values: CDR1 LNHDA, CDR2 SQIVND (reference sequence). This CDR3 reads CASSIAGEDEQYF. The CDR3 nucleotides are TGTGCCAGTAGTATAGCTGGGGAGGACGAGCAGTACTTC.

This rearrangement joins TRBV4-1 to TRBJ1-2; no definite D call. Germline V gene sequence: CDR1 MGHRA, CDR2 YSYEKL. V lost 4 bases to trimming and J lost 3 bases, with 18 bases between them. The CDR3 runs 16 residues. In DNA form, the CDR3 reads TGCGCCAGCAGCCGACTACTAACGGGCGCAGACTATGGCTACACCTTC. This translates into CASSRLLTGADYGYTF.

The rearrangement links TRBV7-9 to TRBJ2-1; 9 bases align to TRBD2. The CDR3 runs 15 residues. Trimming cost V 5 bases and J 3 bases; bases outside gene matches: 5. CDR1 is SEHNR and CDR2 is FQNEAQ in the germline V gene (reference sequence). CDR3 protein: CASSLRTSVYNEQFF. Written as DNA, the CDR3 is TGTGCCAGCAGCCTTCGGACTAGCGTCTACAATGAGCAGTTCTTC.

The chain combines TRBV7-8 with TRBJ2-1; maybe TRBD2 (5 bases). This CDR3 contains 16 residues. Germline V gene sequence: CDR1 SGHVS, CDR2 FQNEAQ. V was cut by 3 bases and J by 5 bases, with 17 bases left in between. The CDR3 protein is CASSFAAETLDNEQFF. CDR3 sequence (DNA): TGTGCCAGCAGCTTCGCAGCGGAGACCCTAGACAATGAGCAGTTCTTC.

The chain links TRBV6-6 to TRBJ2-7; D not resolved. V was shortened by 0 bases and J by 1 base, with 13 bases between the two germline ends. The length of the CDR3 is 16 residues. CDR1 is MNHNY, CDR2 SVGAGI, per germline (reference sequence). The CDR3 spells CASSYSTIVTSYEQYF. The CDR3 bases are TGTGCCAGCAGTTACTCTACGATTGTGACGTCCTACGAGCAGTACTTC.